These T cell receptor beta chains were read from a single sample in a study of graft-versus-host responses after intestinal transplantation. These receptors' antigens are unknown. Generated by immunoSEQ multiplex PCR, the TCRdb table keeps only in-frame clones and is missing some. The profile shows 100,000 or so clones, more than 85% of them singletons. Specimen: unstimulated CD4+ T cells sorted from spleen or lymph node cells, collected before transplant. These receptors were collected from a human donor who was the organ donor for an intestinal transplant. Each CDR3 is given with its conserved first and last residue. Fields, in order: D gene, V gene, J gene, clone size, CDR3 DNA, CDR3 protein. The D gene is left open where the match is weak. Clone size, where shown, is once, few, many, or a class for clones that have expanded.

>-|TRBV6-1|TRBJ1-3|-
TGTGCCAGCAGTACGACAGTCTCTGGAAACACCATATATTTT
CASSTTVSGNTIYF
>TRBD1|TRBV5-1|TRBJ1-6|-
TGCGCCAGCAGCTTGGGAAGAGACAGGGTTAATTCACCCCTCCACTTT
CASSLGRDRVNSPLHF
>TRBD1|TRBV7-2|TRBJ2-7|-
TGTGCCAGCAGCTTACAGGGGGCCTACGAGCAGTACTTC
CASSLQGAYEQYF
>-|TRBV4-2|TRBJ1-3|-
TGTGCCAGCAGCCAAGATCCGGGGGCAGCAGGGATAAGTCACACCATATATTTT
CASSQDPGAAGISHTIYF
>-|TRBV5-1|TRBJ1-4|once
TGCGCCAGCAGCGGGGGGGTGATTGCAGGCAATGAAAAACTGTTTTTT
CASSGGVIAGNEKLFF
>TRBD2|TRBV30|TRBJ2-3|-
TGTGCCTGGATCCCTTGGACTAGCGGGGCCCGCCCGTATTTT
CAWIPWTSGARPYF
>TRBD2|TRBV19|TRBJ2-3|-
TGCGCCAGTAGCGCCGGGACTAGCAGTGCAGATACGCAGTATTTT
CASSAGTSSADTQYF
>TRBD1|TRBV28|TRBJ1-5|-
TGTGCCAGCAGTTTATTCGGGACAGGGAGTCAGCCCCAGCATTTT
CASSLFGTGSQPQHF
>TRBD2|TRBV7-6|TRBJ2-1|-
TGTGCCAGCAGCTTAGCCGGACTAGCGGGGGGTGAGCAGTTCTTC
CASSLAGLAGGEQFF
>-|TRBV14|TRBJ1-2|few
TGTGCCAGCAGCCAAGGTCGGAAAGGCTACACCTTC
CASSQGRKGYTF
>TRBD1|TRBV25-1|TRBJ2-2|-
TGTGCCAGCAGTGCAACCCGGGGACAGGGATGGAACACCGGGGAGCTGTTTTTT
CASSATRGQGWNTGELFF
>-|TRBV5-6|TRBJ2-7|-
TGTGCCAGCAGCCCAAAGAGCAGGGGCTACTCCTACGAGCAGTACTTC
CASSPKSRGYSYEQYF
>-|TRBV5-1|TRBJ2-7|-
TGCGCCAGCAGAAAGGGGGAATCAACCTACGAGCAGTACTTC
CASRKGESTYEQYF
>TRBD1|TRBV6-1|TRBJ2-2|-
TGTGCCAGCAGCGCCGACAGGGGGCCGGGCGGGGAGCTGTTTTTT
CASSADRGPGGELFF
>-|TRBV7-2|TRBJ1-1|-
TGTGCCAGCAGCTTTCCGAAGGTCATGAACACTGAAGCTTTCTTT
CASSFPKVMNTEAFF
>TRBD1|TRBV6-1|TRBJ2-5|-
TGTGCCAGCACAGACAGGGTGGGAAAGACCCAGTACTTC
CASTDRVGKTQYF
>-|TRBV7-8|TRBJ1-1|once
TGTGCCAGCAGCTGGGGGTCGGGGGGTGGCACTGAAGCTTTCTTT
CASSWGSGGGTEAFF
>-|TRBV5-6|TRBJ1-5|once
TGTGCCAGCAGTTTAGGGGGTTATAGCAATCAGCCCCAGCATTTT
CASSLGGYSNQPQHF
>-|TRBV7-8|TRBJ1-5|-
TGTGCCAGCAGCGGGGGGCCCGGGGAGGGCCAGCCCCAGCATTTT
CASSGGPGEGQPQHF
>-|TRBV7-8|TRBJ2-1|-
TGTGCCAGCAGTTGGACTGGGAGCTCCTACAATGAGCAGTTCTTC
CASSWTGSSYNEQFF
>-|TRBV14|TRBJ2-1|few
TGTGCCACCTTAACAGGGCCCCGAAACAATGAGCAGTTCTTC
CATLTGPRNNEQFF
>-|TRBV5-1|TRBJ2-7|-
TGCGCCAGCAGCTTGGGCGCCGACTTCACCTACGAGCAGTACTTC
CASSLGADFTYEQYF
>-|TRBV30|TRBJ1-1|-
TGTGCCTGGAGTGGGTTCTTAACGAACACTGAAGCTTTCTTT
CAWSGFLTNTEAFF
>-|TRBV7-6|TRBJ2-4|-
TGTGCCAGCAGCTTAGAAGCAGGATCCCACTTAGCCAAAAACATTCAGTACTTC
CASSLEAGSHLAKNIQYF
>-|TRBV19|TRBJ2-1|-
TGTGCCAGTAGTATCGGTCAGGGGCTTGGTGAGCAGTTCTTC
CASSIGQGLGEQFF
>-|TRBV5-1|TRBJ1-1|-
TGCGCCAGCGGGTTCCAGGCGAACACTGAAGCTTTCTTT
CASGFQANTEAFF
>-|TRBV6-6|TRBJ1-5|-
TGTGCCAGCAGTTACTCGATCCCGGGGAATCAGCCCCAGCATTTT
CASSYSIPGNQPQHF
>-|TRBV18|TRBJ2-6|-
TGTGCCAGCTCACCTTCGGGCGCCGTGGCTGGTGGGGCCAACGTCCTGACTTTC
CASSPSGAVAGGANVLTF
>-|TRBV10-2|TRBJ2-7|once
TGCGCCAGCAGTGATAAGAGGGAAGCGACCTCCTACGAGCAGTACTTC
CASSDKREATSYEQYF
>TRBD1|TRBV5-4|TRBJ2-2|-
TGTGCCAGCAGCCGCGATCGGGACAGGGGTCCCGGGGAGCTGTTTTTT
CASSRDRDRGPGELFF
>-|TRBV2|TRBJ2-7|-
TGTGCCAGCAGTGAATCGAAGGGAGGCCACCGGCAGTACTTC
CASSESKGGHRQYF
>-|TRBV19|TRBJ2-1|-
TGTGCCAGTAGTATTGGGGGCGTCACCGATGAGCAGTTCTTC
CASSIGGVTDEQFF
>TRBD1|TRBV7-2|TRBJ1-4|-
TGTGCCAGCAGCTTGTTTCAGGGGGGTCATGAAAAACTGTTTTTT
CASSLFQGGHEKLFF
>-|TRBV10-2|TRBJ2-7|few
TGCGCCACCGGACTGGGGCTCGGCGAGCAGTACTTC
CATGLGLGEQYF
>-|TRBV5-6|TRBJ1-1|-
TGTGCCAGCAGCTTACGGTGGGCTGAAGCTTTCTTT
CASSLRWAEAFF
>-|TRBV7-2|TRBJ2-1|-
TGTGCCAGCAGCGCGTCAGGGCTTGGGACGGGGGAGCAGTTCTTC
CASSASGLGTGEQFF
>-|TRBV7-6|TRBJ2-5|-
TGTGCCAGCAGCACCCAGGGGACCCAGTACTTC
CASSTQGTQYF
>-|TRBV20-1|TRBJ2-1|-
TGCAGTGCTACATTCTACAATGAGCAGTTCTTC
CSATFYNEQFF
>-|TRBV7-2|TRBJ1-5|-
TGTGCCAGCAGCTTCTCAGGTTCAGGTCAGCCCCAGCATTTT
CASSFSGSGQPQHF
>-|TRBV7-3|TRBJ2-7|-
TGTGCCAGCAGCCCCGTGGTTTGGCTGTACGAGCAGTACTTC
CASSPVVWLYEQYF
>TRBD2|TRBV7-6|TRBJ2-2|-
TGTGCCAGCAGCTTAGTCCGGACTAGCGGGGGGGCGAACACCGGGGAGCTGTTTTTT
CASSLVRTSGGANTGELFF
>-|TRBV30|TRBJ1-2|-
TGTGCCTGGAGCATATACAGGGCGTATGGCTACACCTTC
CAWSIYRAYGYTF